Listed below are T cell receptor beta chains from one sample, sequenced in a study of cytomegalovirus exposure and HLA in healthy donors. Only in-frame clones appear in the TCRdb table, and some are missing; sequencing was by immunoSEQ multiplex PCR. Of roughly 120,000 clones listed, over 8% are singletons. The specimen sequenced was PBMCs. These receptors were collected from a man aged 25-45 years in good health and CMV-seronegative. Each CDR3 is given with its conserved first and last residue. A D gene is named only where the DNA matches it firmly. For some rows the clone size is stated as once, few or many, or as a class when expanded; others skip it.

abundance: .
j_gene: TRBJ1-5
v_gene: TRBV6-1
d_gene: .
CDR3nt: TGTGCCAGCAGTAAAAAGGACTCCAATCAGCCCCAGCATTTT
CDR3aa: CASSKKDSNQPQHF

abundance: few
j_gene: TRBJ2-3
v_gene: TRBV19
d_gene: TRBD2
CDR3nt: TGTGCCAGCAGGAGGGGGGCGGGAGGTGGCAACACAGATACGCAGTATTTT
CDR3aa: CASRRGAGGGNTDTQYF

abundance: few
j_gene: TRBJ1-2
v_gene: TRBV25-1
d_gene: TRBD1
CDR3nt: TGTGCCAGCAGTGACCCCAGAAGGGGGCCGGGTGGCTACACCTTC
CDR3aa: CASSDPRRGPGGYTF

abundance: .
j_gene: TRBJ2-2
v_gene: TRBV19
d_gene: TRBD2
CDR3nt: TGTGCCAGTGAAACTAGCGGGAAGGGCACCGGGGAGCTGTTTTTT
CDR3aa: CASETSGKGTGELFF

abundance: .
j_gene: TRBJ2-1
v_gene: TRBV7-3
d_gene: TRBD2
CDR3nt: TGTGCCAGCAGCATCGGGCGGGAGGGATACAATGAGCAGTTCTTC
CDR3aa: CASSIGREGYNEQFF

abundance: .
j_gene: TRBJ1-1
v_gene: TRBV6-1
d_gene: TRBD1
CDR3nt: TGTGCCAGCAGTGAAAGTCAGGGGGTACTCATGAACACTGAAGCTTTCTTT
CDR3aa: CASSESQGVLMNTEAFF

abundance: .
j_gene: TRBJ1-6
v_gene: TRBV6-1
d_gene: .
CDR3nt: TGTGCCAGCACCGGACAGACTAATTCACCCCTCCACTTT
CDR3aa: CASTGQTNSPLHF

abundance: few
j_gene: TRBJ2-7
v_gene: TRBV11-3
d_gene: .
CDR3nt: TGTGCCAGCAGCTTAGATAGCACTGGCTCCTACGAGCAGTACTTC
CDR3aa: CASSLDSTGSYEQYF

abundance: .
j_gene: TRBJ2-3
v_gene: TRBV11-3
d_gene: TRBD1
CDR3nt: TGTGCCAGCAGTGCGACAGGGGTCCGGGCAGATACGCAGTATTTT
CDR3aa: CASSATGVRADTQYF

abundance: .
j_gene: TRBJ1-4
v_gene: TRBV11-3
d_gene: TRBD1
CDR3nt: TGTGCCAGCAGCTCGGACAGGGGATCGGCTAATGAAAAACTGTTTTTT
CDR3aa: CASSSDRGSANEKLFF

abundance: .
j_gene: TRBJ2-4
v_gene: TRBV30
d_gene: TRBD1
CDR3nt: TGTGCCTGCAGCTGGGGACAGGCCAAAAACATTCAGTACTTC
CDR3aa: CACSWGQAKNIQYF

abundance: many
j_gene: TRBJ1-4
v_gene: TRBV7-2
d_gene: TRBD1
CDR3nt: TGTGCCAGCAGCCTGGGACCAGGGGGGCTGGATGAAAAACTGTTTTTT
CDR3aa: CASSLGPGGLDEKLFF

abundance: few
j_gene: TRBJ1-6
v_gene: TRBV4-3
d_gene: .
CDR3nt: TGCGCCAGCAGCCAAGACAGGGACGAGGGGGACCTCCACTTT
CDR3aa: CASSQDRDEGDLHF

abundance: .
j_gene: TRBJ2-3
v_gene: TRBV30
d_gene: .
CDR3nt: TGTGCCTGGAGTGTAGCCGAACCCGATACGCAGTATTTT
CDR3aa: CAWSVAEPDTQYF

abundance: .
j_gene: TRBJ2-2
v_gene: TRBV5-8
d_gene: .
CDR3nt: TGTGCCAGCGGAGGGAAATCCACCGGGGAGCTGTTTTTT
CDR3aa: CASGGKSTGELFF

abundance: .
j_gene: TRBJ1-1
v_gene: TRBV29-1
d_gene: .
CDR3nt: TGCAGCGCCGGCGGGAGGGGGAACACTGAAGCTTTCTTT
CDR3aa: CSAGGRGNTEAFF

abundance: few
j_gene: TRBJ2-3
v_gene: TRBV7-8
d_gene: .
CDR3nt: TGTGCCAGCAGCCTCGGGTGGGATACGCAGTATTTT
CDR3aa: CASSLGWDTQYF

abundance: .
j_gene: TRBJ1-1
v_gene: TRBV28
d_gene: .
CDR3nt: TGTGCCAGCAGTTTGAACAGAGAAGCTTTCTTT
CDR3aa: CASSLNREAFF

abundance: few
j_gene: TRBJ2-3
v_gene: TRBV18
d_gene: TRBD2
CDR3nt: TGTGCCAGCTCCCAAACTAGCGGGGGGAGCCTTCGCACAGATACGCAGTATTTT
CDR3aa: CASSQTSGGSLRTDTQYF

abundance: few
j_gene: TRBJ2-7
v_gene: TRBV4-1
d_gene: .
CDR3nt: TGCGCCAGCAGCCAGGATGACAGTTTCTACGAGCAGTACTTC
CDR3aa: CASSQDDSFYEQYF

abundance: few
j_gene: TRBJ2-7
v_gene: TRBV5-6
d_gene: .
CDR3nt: TGTGCCAGCAGCTTGAGCGCGGGGGCCGCCTACGAGCAGTACTTC
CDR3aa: CASSLSAGAAYEQYF

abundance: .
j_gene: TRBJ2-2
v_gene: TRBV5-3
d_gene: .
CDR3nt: TGTGCCAGGGGGGGGGCCCCGGGAGCGAACACCGGGGAGCTGTTTTTT
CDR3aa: CARGGAPGANTGELFF

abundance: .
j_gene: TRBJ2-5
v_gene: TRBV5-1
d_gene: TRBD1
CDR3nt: TGCGTCAGCAGCTTTAACAGGGGGCAAGAGACCCAGTACTTC
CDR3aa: CVSSFNRGQETQYF

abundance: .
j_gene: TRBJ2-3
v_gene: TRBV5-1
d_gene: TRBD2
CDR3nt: TGCGCCAGCAGCTCCTCTTGGGCCGGGAGTGCTAGCGGGAGTAGGTATACGCAGTATTTT
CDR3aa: CASSSSWAGSASGSRYTQYF

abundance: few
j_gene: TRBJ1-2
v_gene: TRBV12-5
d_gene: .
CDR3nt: TGTGCTAGTGGTTTGGCCCCTGTAGAGGGCTACACCTTC
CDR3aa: CASGLAPVEGYTF

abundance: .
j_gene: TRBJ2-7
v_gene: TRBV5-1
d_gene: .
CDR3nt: TGCGCCAGCGCAGGGGGGCGCCACGAGCAGTACTTC
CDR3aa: CASAGGRHEQYF

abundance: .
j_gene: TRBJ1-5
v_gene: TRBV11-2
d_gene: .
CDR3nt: TGTGCCAGCAGCTTAGTCGGTCAGCCCCAGCATTTT
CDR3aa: CASSLVGQPQHF

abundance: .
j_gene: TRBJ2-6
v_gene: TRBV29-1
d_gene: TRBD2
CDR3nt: TGCAGCGTTGGCGGGGGAGGTCCTGGGGCCAACGTCCTGACTTTC
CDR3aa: CSVGGGGPGANVLTF